This T cell receptor (beta chain) derives from a study of blood T cell repertoires in COVID-19. Study summary: PBMCs, B-cell-depleted T cells, or T cells were the source of the cDNA or gDNA that made up the material.

V was clipped by 5 bases and J by 6 bases, with 20 bases between them. Germline V gene sequence: CDR1 SGHTA, CDR2 FQGNSA. CDR3 length equals 15 residues. The authors' processing: How many nucleated cells were present was estimated from reference gene primer amplification. Repertoires were generated with immunoSEQ multiplex PCR, while TCRdb's copy carries only in-frame clones and drops some. V and J calls and clone size are given by that table; D and trimming were obtained from the DNA. Here the sample spans fewer than 200,000 clones, 70% to 90% being singletons. The sequenced material came from peripheral blood. The source of this sequence is a man aged 60 to 75 who had recovered from COVID-19. The gene calls are TRBV7-2 and TRBJ2-7; TRBD2 is a possible D gene (6 bases). DNA of the CDR3: TGTGCCAGCAGCCTCCGGGGAGGCAAATTGGGCGAGCAGTACTTC. Amino acid sequence: CASSLRGGKLGEQYF.